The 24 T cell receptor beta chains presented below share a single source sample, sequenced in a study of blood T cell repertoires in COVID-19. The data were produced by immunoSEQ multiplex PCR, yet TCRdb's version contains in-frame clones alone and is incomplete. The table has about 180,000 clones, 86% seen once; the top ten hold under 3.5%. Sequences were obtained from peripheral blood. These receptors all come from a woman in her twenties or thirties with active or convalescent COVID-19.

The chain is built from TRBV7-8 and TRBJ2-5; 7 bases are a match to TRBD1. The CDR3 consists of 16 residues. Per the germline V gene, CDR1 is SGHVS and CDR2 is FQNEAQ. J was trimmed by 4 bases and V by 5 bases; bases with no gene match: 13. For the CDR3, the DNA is TGTGCCAGCAGCCGACGGACCAGCAGGGGGTTAGAGACCCAGTACTTC. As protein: CASSRRTSRGLETQYF.

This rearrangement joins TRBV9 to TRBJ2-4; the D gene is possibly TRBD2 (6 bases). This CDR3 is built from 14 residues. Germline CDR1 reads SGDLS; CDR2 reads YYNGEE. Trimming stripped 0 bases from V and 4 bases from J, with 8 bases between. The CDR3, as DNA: TGTGCCAGCAGCGTAGCGGCGGGGAAAAACATTCAGTACTTC. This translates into CASSVAAGKNIQYF.

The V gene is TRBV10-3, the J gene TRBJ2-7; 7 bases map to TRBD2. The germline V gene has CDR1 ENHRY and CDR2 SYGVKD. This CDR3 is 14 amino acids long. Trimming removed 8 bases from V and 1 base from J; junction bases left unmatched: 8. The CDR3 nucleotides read TGTGCCATCGGGTCTCAAGCGGGGTCCTACGAGCAGTACTTC. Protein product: CAIGSQAGSYEQYF.

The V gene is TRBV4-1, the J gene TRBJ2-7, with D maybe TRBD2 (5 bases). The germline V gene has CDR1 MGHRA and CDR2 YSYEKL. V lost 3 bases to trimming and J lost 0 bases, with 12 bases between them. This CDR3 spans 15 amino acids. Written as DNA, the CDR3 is TGCGCCAGCAGCCAGGCCGGGATCAACTCCTACGAGCAGTACTTC. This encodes CASSQAGINSYEQYF.

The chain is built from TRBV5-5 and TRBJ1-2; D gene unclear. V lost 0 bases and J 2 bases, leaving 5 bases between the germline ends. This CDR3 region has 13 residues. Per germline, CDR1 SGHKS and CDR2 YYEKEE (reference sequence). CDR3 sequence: CASSLEPNYGYTF. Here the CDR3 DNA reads TGTGCCAGCAGCTTGGAGCCCAACTATGGCTACACCTTC.

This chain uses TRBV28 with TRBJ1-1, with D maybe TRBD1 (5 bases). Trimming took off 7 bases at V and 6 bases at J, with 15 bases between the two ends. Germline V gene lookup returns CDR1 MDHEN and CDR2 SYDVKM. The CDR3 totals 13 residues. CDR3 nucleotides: TGTGCCAGCACCGGGCGGGGGGTCCCTGAAGCTTTCTTT. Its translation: CASTGRGVPEAFF.

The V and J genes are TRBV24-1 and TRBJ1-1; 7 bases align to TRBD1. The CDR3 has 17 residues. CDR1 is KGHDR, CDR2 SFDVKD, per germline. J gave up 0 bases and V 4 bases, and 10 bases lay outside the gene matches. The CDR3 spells CATSEGRRGRMNTEAFF. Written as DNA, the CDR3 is TGTGCCACCAGTGAAGGCCGTAGGGGGCGCATGAACACTGAAGCTTTCTTT.

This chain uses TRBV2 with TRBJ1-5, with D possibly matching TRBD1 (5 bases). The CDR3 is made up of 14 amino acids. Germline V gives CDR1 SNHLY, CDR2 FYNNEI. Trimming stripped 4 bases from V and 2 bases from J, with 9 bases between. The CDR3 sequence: CASSGGGRNQPQHF. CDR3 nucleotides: TGTGCCAGCAGTGGCGGGGGACGCAATCAGCCCCAGCATTTT. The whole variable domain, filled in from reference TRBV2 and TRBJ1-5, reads EPEVTQTPSHQVTQMGQEVILRCVPISNHLYFYWYRQILGQKVEFLVSFYNNEISEKSEIFDDQFSVERPDGSNFTLKIRSTKLEDSAMYFCASSGGGRNQPQHFGDGTRLSIL.

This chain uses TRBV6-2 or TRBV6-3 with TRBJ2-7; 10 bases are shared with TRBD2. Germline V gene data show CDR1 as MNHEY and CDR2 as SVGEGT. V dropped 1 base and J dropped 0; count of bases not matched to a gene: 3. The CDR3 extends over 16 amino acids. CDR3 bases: TGTGCCAGCAGTTACTTCGGACTAGCGGACTCCTACGAGCAGTACTTC. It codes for CASSYFGLADSYEQYF.

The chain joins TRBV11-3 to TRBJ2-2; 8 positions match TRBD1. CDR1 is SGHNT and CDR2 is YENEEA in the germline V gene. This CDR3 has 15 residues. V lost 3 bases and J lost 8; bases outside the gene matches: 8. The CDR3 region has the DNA TGTGCCAGCAGCTTGGAACAGGGGGTACGTGGGGAGCTGTTTTTT. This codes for CASSLEQGVRGELFF. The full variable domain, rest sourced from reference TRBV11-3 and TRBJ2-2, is EAGVVQSPRYKIIEKKQPVAFWCNPISGHNTLYWYLQNLGQGPELLIRYENEEAVDDSQLPKDRFSAERLKGVDSTLKIQPAELGDSAVYLCASSLEQGVRGELFFGEGSRLTVL.

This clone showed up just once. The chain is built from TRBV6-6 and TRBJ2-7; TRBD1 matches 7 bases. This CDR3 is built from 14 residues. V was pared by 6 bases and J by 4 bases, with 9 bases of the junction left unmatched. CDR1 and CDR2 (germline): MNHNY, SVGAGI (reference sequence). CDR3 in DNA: TGTGCCAGCAGATGGGGGCAGGGGGAATACGAGCAGTACTTC. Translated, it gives CASRWGQGEYEQYF.

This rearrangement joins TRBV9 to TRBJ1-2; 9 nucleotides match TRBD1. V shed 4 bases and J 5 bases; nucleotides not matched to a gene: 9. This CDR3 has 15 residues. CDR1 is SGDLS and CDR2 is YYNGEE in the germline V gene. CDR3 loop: CASSIGTGPSYGYTF. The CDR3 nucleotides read TGTGCCAGCAGCATCGGGACAGGGCCATCGTATGGCTACACCTTC.

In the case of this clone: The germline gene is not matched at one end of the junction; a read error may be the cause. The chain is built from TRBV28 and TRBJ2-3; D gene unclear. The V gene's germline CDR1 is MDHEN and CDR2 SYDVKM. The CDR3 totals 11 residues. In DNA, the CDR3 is TGCGGTACGATCTTAGCAGATACGCAGTATTTT. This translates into CGTILADTQYF.

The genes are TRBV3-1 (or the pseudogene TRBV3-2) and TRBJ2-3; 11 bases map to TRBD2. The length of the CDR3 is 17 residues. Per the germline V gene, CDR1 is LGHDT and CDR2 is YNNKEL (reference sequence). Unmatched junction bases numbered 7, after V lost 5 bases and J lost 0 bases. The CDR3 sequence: CASSRASGGLSTDTQYF. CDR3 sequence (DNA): TGTGCCAGCAGCAGGGCTAGCGGGGGGCTAAGCACAGATACGCAGTATTTT.

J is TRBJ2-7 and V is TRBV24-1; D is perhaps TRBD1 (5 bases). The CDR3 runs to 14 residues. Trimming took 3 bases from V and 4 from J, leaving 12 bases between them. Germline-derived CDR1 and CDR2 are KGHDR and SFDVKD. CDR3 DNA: TGTGCCACCAGTGATAACGGACAAGCTTACGAGCAGTACTTC. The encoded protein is CATSDNGQAYEQYF.

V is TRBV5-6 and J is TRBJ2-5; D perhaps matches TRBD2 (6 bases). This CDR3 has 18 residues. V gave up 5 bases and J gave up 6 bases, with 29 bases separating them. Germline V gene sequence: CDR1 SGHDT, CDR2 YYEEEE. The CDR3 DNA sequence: TGTGCCAGCAGTGGACTTCTTTTAGCGGACCTGTACGGCCAGACCCAGTACTTC. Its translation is CASSGLLLADLYGQTQYF.

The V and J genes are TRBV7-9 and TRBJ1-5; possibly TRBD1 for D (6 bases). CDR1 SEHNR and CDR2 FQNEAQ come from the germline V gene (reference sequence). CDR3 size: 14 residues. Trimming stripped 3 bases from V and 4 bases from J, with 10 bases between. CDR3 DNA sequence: TGTGCCAGCAGCTTGGGTAGGGGGAATCAGCCCCAGCATTTT. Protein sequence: CASSLGRGNQPQHF.

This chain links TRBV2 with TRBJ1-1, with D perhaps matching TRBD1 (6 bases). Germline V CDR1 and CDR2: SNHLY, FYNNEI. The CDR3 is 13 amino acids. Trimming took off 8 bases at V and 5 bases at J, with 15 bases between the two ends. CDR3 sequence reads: CASPDRTGTEAFF. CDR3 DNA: TGTGCCAGCCCAGACAGGACGGGAACTGAAGCTTTCTTT.

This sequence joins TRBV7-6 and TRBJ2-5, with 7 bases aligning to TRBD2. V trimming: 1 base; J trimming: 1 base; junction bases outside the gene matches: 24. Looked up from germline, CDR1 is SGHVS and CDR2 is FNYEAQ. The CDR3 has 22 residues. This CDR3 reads CASSLEASRRQRLALTQETQYF. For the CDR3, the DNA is TGTGCCAGCAGCTTAGAAGCTAGCCGTCGACAGAGACTAGCTCTTACCCAAGAGACCCAGTACTTC.

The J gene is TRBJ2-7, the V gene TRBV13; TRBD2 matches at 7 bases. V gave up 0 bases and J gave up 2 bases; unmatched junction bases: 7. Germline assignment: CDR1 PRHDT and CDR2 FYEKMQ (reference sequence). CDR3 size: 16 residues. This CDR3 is CASSLGRQGGTYEQYF. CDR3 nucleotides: TGTGCCAGCAGCTTAGGGCGTCAGGGAGGGACCTACGAGCAGTACTTC.

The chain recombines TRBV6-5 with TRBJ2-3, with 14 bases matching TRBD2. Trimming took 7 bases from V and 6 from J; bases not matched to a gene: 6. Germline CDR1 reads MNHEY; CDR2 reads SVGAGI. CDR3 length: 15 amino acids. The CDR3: CASTGLAGGSDTQYF. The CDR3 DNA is TGTGCCAGCACAGGACTAGCGGGGGGTTCTGATACGCAGTATTTT.

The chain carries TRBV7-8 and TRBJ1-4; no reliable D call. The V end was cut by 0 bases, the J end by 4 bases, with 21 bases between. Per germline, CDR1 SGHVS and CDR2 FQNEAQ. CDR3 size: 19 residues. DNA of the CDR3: TGTGCCAGCAGCTTAGCGCTGATTAGGTTTTCGGGGAGTAATGAAAAACTGTTTTTT. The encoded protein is CASSLALIRFSGSNEKLFF.

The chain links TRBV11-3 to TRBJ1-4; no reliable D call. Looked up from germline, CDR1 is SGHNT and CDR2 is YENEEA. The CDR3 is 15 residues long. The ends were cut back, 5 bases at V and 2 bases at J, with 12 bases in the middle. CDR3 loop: CASSISRNTNEKLFF. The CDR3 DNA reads TGTGCCAGCAGCATCTCCAGGAACACTAATGAAAAACTGTTTTTT.

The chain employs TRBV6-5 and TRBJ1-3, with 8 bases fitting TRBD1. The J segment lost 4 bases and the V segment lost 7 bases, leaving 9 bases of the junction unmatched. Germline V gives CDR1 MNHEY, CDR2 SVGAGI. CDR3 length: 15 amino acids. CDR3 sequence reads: CASTVDRGFGNTIYF. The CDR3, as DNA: TGTGCCAGCACCGTCGACAGGGGCTTCGGAAACACCATATATTTT.